The 30 T cell receptor beta chains in this list originate from one sample, sequenced in a study of radiotherapy plus CTLA-4 blockade in lung cancer. Data came from immunoSEQ multiplex PCR; TCRdb stores just in-frame clones and leaves some out. This sample has tens of thousands of clones; roughly 80% occur once, and the top ten carry about 9%. The source material was peripheral blood, sampled from a patient treated with radiotherapy plus ipilimumab. The receptor source for this set is a human donor with non-small cell lung cancer who had a complete response to radiotherapy plus ipilimumab.

J is TRBJ2-1 and V is TRBV9; D possibly corresponds to TRBD2 (5 bases). V shed 7 bases and J shed 3 bases, with 5 bases lying between them. From germline, CDR1 is SGDLS and CDR2 YYNGEE. This CDR3 is built from 11 residues. As DNA, the CDR3 is TGTGCCAGCGGGAGCTACAATGAGCAGTTCTTC. Its protein product is CASGSYNEQFF.

This chain uses TRBV7-2 with TRBJ2-3; the D gene is possibly TRBD2 (6 bases). Trimming took 0 bases from V and 4 from J, leaving 11 bases between them. The CDR3 sequence is 15 residues long. Germline loops: CDR1 SGHTA, CDR2 FQGNSA. CDR3 coding DNA: TGTGCCAGCAGCTTAGCGGGGACTGCCTCAGATACGCAGTATTTT. Its translation: CASSLAGTASDTQYF.

The J gene is TRBJ1-4, the V gene TRBV10-2; maybe TRBD1 (6 bases). Germline V CDR1 and CDR2: WSHSY, SAAADI. The CDR3 contains 15 residues. V gave up 1 base and J gave up 7 bases, with 13 bases separating them. CDR3 amino acids: CASSEFAQGGEKLFF. The CDR3 DNA sequence: TGCGCCAGCAGTGAGTTTGCACAGGGCGGTGAAAAACTGTTTTTT.

J is TRBJ2-1 and V is TRBV19; tentatively, D is TRBD1 (6 bases). Germline CDR1 reads LNHDA; CDR2 reads SQIVND (reference sequence). This CDR3 has 16 amino acids. The germline V and J ends were trimmed by 0 bases and 3 bases, with 12 bases remaining between them. The CDR3 DNA reads as TGTGCCAGTAGTATAGACAGGGGTGGAGACTACAATGAGCAGTTCTTC. It encodes CASSIDRGGDYNEQFF.

The chain joins TRBV5-4 to TRBJ2-1, with a possible D match to TRBD1 (7 bases). The germline V and J ends were trimmed by 0 bases and 5 bases, with 12 bases remaining between them. Per germline, CDR1 SGHNT and CDR2 YYREEE (reference sequence). The CDR3 has 15 residues. The CDR3 nucleotides are TGTGCCAGCAGCTTGGGACAGGGAGGTAACAATGAGCAGTTCTTC. Protein: CASSLGQGGNNEQFF.

The chain couples TRBV29-1 to TRBJ2-2, with 8 bases matching TRBD2. V shed 4 bases, J shed 6 bases, and the junction held 7 bases outside the gene matches. This CDR3 is 14 amino acids long. Germline V gives CDR1 SQVTM, CDR2 ANQGSEA. CDR3 sequence: CSVGAGGKAGELFF. For the CDR3, the DNA is TGCAGCGTTGGGGCGGGGGGAAAGGCCGGGGAGCTGTTTTTT.

DNA of the CDR3: TGCAGCGTGGGGAAGCGGGACATAAACACTGAAGCTTTCTTT. This translates into CSVGKRDINTEAFF. The chain links TRBV29-1 to TRBJ1-1, with D possibly TRBD1 on 6 matching bases. The CDR3 covers 14 residues. CDR1 is SQVTM and CDR2 is ANQGSEA in the germline V gene. Trimming shortened V by 6 bases and J by 2 bases, and 16 bases separated the two germline ends.

The chain is built from TRBV18 and TRBJ1-2; possibly TRBD1 for D (6 bases). Trimming removed 5 bases from V and 1 base from J, with 8 bases in between. This CDR3 is built from 13 residues. CDR1 KGHSH and CDR2 LQKENI come from the germline V gene. DNA of the CDR3: TGTGCCAGCTCAGAGGACAGTAACTATGGCTACACCTTC. Protein product: CASSEDSNYGYTF.

The sample holds one count of this clone. The rearrangement joins TRBV19 to TRBJ2-6; TRBD1 might be the D (5 bases). The ends were cut back, 7 bases at V and 2 bases at J, with 12 bases in the middle. This CDR3 has 15 residues. From germline, CDR1 is LNHDA and CDR2 SQIVND (reference sequence). The CDR3 is CASTYGRAGANVLTF. The CDR3 coding sequence is TGTGCCAGTACCTATGGCAGGGCTGGGGCCAACGTCCTGACTTTC.

Only one count was recorded for this clone. This chain links TRBV7-6 with TRBJ2-5; D may be TRBD1 (5 bases). Trimming left V 3 bases short and J 7 bases short, with 15 bases between. The CDR3 extends over 14 amino acids. Germline loops: CDR1 SGHVS, CDR2 FNYEAQ. CDR3 coding DNA: TGTGCCAGCAGCTTGAGCACAGGCCAGGGGACCCAGTACTTC. Residues: CASSLSTGQGTQYF.

This clone came up a few times. The CDR3 nucleotides are TGTGCCAGCAGTGACCGACGGACAGGGTTCGGCACTGAAGCTTTCTTT. Translating it yields CASSDRRTGFGTEAFF. V usage is TRBV25-1 and J usage is TRBJ1-1; 8 positions match TRBD1. This CDR3 contains 16 residues. CDR1 is MGHDK and CDR2 is SYGVNS in the germline V gene. With V trimmed by 3 bases and J by 4 bases, 10 bases remained unmatched.

The chain is built from TRBV6-5 and TRBJ1-2; weak D call: TRBD1 (5 bases). V was trimmed by 5 bases and J by 7 bases, leaving 11 bases between them. CDR1 MNHEY and CDR2 SVGAGI come from the germline V gene. The CDR3 has 12 amino acids. The CDR3 bases are TGTGCCAGCAGTCAGGGAAAGGGTGGCTACACCTTC. Translated, it gives CASSQGKGGYTF.

V and J are TRBV10-3 and TRBJ1-2, with 7 positions matching TRBD1. Germline CDR1 ENHRY, CDR2 SYGVKD. J lost 3 bases, V lost 3 bases, and 7 bases had no gene match. The CDR3 runs to 15 residues. The CDR3: CAISDQDRFDYGYTF. DNA of the CDR3: TGTGCCATCAGTGATCAGGACAGGTTTGACTATGGCTACACCTTC.

The chain employs TRBV4-3 and TRBJ2-7; D is perhaps TRBD1 (5 bases). CDR1 is LGHNA and CDR2 is YSLEER in the germline V gene. V lost 4 bases and J lost 0, with 10 bases in between. The CDR3 consists of 14 residues. The CDR3 is CASSRQLSSYEQYF. The CDR3 coding sequence is TGCGCCAGCAGCCGACAGCTCAGCTCCTACGAGCAGTACTTC.

The rearrangement joins TRBV5-4 to TRBJ2-1; TRBD2 matches 7 bases. The CDR3 totals 17 residues. J was trimmed by 9 bases and V by 5 bases; bases with no gene match: 20. CDR1 is SGHNT, CDR2 YYREEE, per germline (reference sequence). CDR3 region: CASSRGSGGVVFGEQFF. The CDR3 nucleotides are TGTGCCAGCAGTCGTGGGTCGGGGGGTGTCGTTTTTGGTGAGCAGTTCTTC.

The count of this clone is one. This chain connects TRBV23-1 to TRBJ2-7, with D tentatively TRBD1 (6 bases). TRBV23-1 is an ORF, with its function uncertain. V was shortened by 7 bases and J by 3 bases, with 25 bases between the two germline ends. CDR3 size: 17 residues. The CDR3 sequence is CASILRRGPLLNYEQYV. CDR3 nucleotide sequence: TGCGCCAGCATCCTACGCAGGGGACCACTCCTCAACTACGAGCAGTACGTC.

The chain uses TRBV18 and TRBJ1-1, with D unresolved. Trimming took 6 bases from V and 4 from J, leaving 12 bases between them. The CDR3 length is 13 residues. Germline V gene sequence: CDR1 KGHSH, CDR2 LQKENI. CDR3 sequence reads: CASSFGSSTEAFF. As DNA, the CDR3 is TGTGCCAGCTCCTTCGGGTCGAGCACTGAAGCTTTCTTT.

The V gene is TRBV2, the J gene TRBJ2-2; TRBD2 agrees at 10 bases. The CDR3 contains 19 residues. The V gene end was trimmed by 6 bases and the J gene end by 4 bases; junction bases not matched to a gene: 17. The germline CDR1 and CDR2 sequences are SNHLY and FYNNEI. This CDR3 is CASSGPEREGPRGTGELFF. The DNA of the CDR3 is TGTGCCAGCAGCGGACCGGAGCGGGAGGGCCCTCGCGGCACCGGGGAGCTGTTTTTT.

This clone was found a few times. This chain uses TRBV25-1 with TRBJ1-1; D gene uncertain. CDR1 is MGHDK, CDR2 SYGVNS, per germline. The CDR3 has 15 amino acids. Trimming removed 5 bases at V and 6 bases at J, with 19 bases between. The CDR3 coding sequence is TGTGCCAGCAGTCCCCGAGGAGGGTCGGCCTCTGAAGCTTTCTTT. Its translation is CASSPRGGSASEAFF.

The chain couples TRBV27 to TRBJ2-1, with TRBD2 matching over 16 bases. The germline V gene encodes CDR1 MNHEY and CDR2 SMNVEV (reference sequence). This CDR3 spans 18 amino acids. The trim removed 4 bases at V and 1 base at J, leaving 4 bases unmatched. The CDR3 nucleotides are TGTGCCAGCAGTTCGGGACTAGCGGGAGGGGGGTCCTACAATGAGCAGTTCTTC. This encodes CASSSGLAGGGSYNEQFF.

Within the sample, this clone is large (0.1 to 1%). V is TRBV4-1 and J is TRBJ1-3; a weak D match, TRBD1 (6 bases). The CDR3 length is 16 residues. CDR1 and CDR2 (germline): MGHRA, YSYEKL. Trimming took off 1 base at V and 1 base at J, with 11 bases between the two ends. The CDR3 DNA reads TGCGCCAGCAGCCAAGTGTCCAGGGGATCTGGAAACACCATATATTTT. It translates to CASSQVSRGSGNTIYF.

The gene calls are TRBV7-8 and TRBJ2-5, with D maybe TRBD2 (6 bases). Looked up from germline, CDR1 is SGHVS and CDR2 is FQNEAQ. The germline V and J ends were trimmed by 7 bases and 5 bases, with 11 bases remaining between them. This CDR3 has 12 residues. CDR3: CASTPGVETQYF. The CDR3 region has the DNA TGTGCCAGCACCCCGGGGGTGGAGACCCAGTACTTC.

This chain connects TRBV10-2 to TRBJ2-5; D is uncertain. V was clipped by 2 bases and J by 0 bases, with 4 bases between them. The CDR3 runs to 13 residues. Germline values: CDR1 WSHSY, CDR2 SAAADI. The chain's CDR3 is CASSETDQETQYF. The CDR3 DNA reads as TGCGCCAGCAGTGAGACAGACCAAGAGACCCAGTACTTC.

This clone was recorded only once. This chain joins TRBV4-3 and TRBJ2-3; 8 nucleotides agree with TRBD2. The ends lost 0 bases at V and 7 bases at J; junction bases unmatched: 12. The CDR3 length is 17 residues. The germline V gene encodes CDR1 LGHNA and CDR2 YSLEER. The CDR3 sequence: CASSQDLSGRDLYTQYF. CDR3 DNA: TGCGCCAGCAGCCAAGATCTTTCCGGGAGGGATCTCTATACGCAGTATTTT.

This clone occurred a few times. The chain joins TRBV18 to TRBJ1-2; 7 nucleotides match TRBD1. Trimming cost V 2 bases and J 10 bases; bases outside gene matches: 4. The CDR3 contains 12 residues. Germline V CDR1 and CDR2: KGHSH, LQKENI. CDR3: CASSPITGVYTF. In nucleotides, the CDR3 is TGTGCCAGCTCACCAATAACAGGGGTCTACACCTTC.

The V gene is TRBV10-2, the J gene TRBJ2-7, with D unresolved. V was trimmed by 3 bases and J by 7 bases, leaving 10 bases between them. CDR1 is WSHSY and CDR2 is SAAADI in the germline V gene. The CDR3 has 12 amino acids. The DNA for the CDR3 is TGCGCCAGCAGTGATCTGACAAGGGAGCAGTACTTC. Its translation is CASSDLTREQYF.

The J gene is TRBJ1-4, the V gene TRBV25-1, with D unresolved. V was pared by 0 bases and J by 0 bases, with 8 bases between. The CDR3 consists of 16 residues. The germline CDR1 and CDR2 sequences are MGHDK and SYGVNS. The CDR3 nucleotides read TGTGCCAGCAGTGAATATGGGCAGGCAACTAATGAAAAACTGTTTTTT. It specifies CASSEYGQATNEKLFF.

CDR3 DNA sequence: TGTGCCAGCAGTCAGACAGGGCCCTTTTACGAGCAGTACTTC. It encodes CASSQTGPFYEQYF. The genes are TRBV7-9 and TRBJ2-7, with 7 bases matching TRBD1. This CDR3 comprises 14 residues. Germline V lookup: CDR1 SEHNR, CDR2 FQNEAQ (reference sequence). With 6 bases clipped from V and 4 bases from J, the junction kept 9 bases outside the gene matches.

The rearrangement uses TRBV7-2 and TRBJ1-5, with D possibly being TRBD1 (6 bases). The CDR3 loop spans 15 amino acids. V was pared by 0 bases and J by 6 bases, with 12 bases between. CDR1 is SGHTA, CDR2 FQGNSA, per germline. CDR3 sequence: CASSLAGRGGQPQHF. In DNA form, the CDR3 reads TGTGCCAGCAGCTTAGCCGGCAGGGGTGGTCAGCCCCAGCATTTT.

This clone showed up just a few times. This sequence joins TRBV10-1 and TRBJ1-4; 7 bases fit TRBD1. From germline, CDR1 is WNHNN and CDR2 SYGVQD (reference sequence). The CDR3 has 13 amino acids. J gave up 8 bases and V 5 bases, and 5 bases lay outside the gene matches. DNA of the CDR3: TGCGCCAGCAGTAAGGACAGGTTCGAAAAACTGTTTTTT. Protein product: CASSKDRFEKLFF.